This record concerns one T cell receptor (beta chain) sequence. CDR3 length: 12 amino acids. Trimming left V 8 bases short and J 1 base short, with 4 bases between. Germline assignment: CDR1 KGHDR and CDR2 SFDVKD. This specimen comes from a study of blood T cell repertoires in COVID-19. The wider study: Samples of COVID-19 (acute and convalescent) were obtained from the United States, Italy and Spain. PBMCs, B-cell-depleted T cells, or T cells were the source of the cDNA or gDNA that made up the material.

Authors' analysis steps: It was from reference gene primer amplification that nucleated cell counts were estimated. Profiling relied on immunoSEQ multiplex PCR, and the TCRdb table lists in-frame clones only, not all of them. D and trimming were read from the DNA, whereas the V and J calls and clone size are those reported in that table. The sample has around 320,000 clones; approximately 88% are singletons. The V call is TRBV24-1, the J call TRBJ2-2; no reliable D call. This clonotype was obtained from a woman in her 30s who had recovered from COVID-19. Sequenced sample: peripheral blood. The CDR3 DNA sequence: TGTGCCACCACAGAGAACACCGGGGAGCTGTTTTTT. Its protein product is CATTENTGELFF.